This section outlines one T cell receptor beta chain sequence together with its context. With V trimmed by 3 bases and J by 0 bases, 0 bases remained unmatched. From germline, CDR1 is MNHEY and CDR2 SMNVEV (reference sequence). CDR3 length: 15 residues. This record comes from a study of blood T cell repertoires in COVID-19. The wider study: Spain, Italy and the United States supplied samples that represented acute and convalescent COVID-19. From T cells, B-cell-depleted T cells, or PBMCs came the material, which was cDNA or gDNA.

Per the original methods: The assay estimated nucleated cells by amplifying reference gene primers. Assay: immunoSEQ multiplex PCR; the TCRdb copy retains only in-frame clones and omits some. For V, J and clone size, that table is used; D and trimming come from the DNA. Altogether around 160,000 clones are present, 80% to 90% being singletons, with the ten largest covering about 6.5%. This receptor was obtained from an elderly man with acute or convalescent COVID-19. The specimen sequenced was peripheral blood. The chain has TRBV27 and TRBJ2-1; TRBD2 agrees at 9 bases. Here the CDR3 reads CASSFSGSSYNEQFF. In nucleotides, the CDR3 is TGTGCCAGCAGTTTTAGCGGGAGCTCCTACAATGAGCAGTTCTTC.